Below, 13 T cell receptor beta chains from the same sample are listed, as sequenced in a study of Ad26.COV2.S vaccination and SARS-CoV-2 variants. Treatment defined: around 19 received Ad26.COV2.S at low or high dose, single or two shots; about 5 received placebo; per-sample allocation not given. Day 63 after the first vaccine or placebo injection was the time point for sampling. Measured with immunoSEQ multiplex PCR; TCRdb has only the in-frame clones, and not every one. The sample contains about 430,000 clones, 80% to 95% of which appear only once. The input for sequencing was peripheral blood, taken in a trial of Ad26.COV2.S vaccine versus placebo. These receptors were collected from a person aged 18-65 years who received the Ad26.COV2.S COVID-19 vaccine or a placebo.

V usage is TRBV7-9 and J usage is TRBJ1-2; no reliable D call. This CDR3 spans 12 amino acids. The germline CDR1 and CDR2 sequences are SEHNR and FQNEAQ (reference sequence). The V end was cut by 6 bases, the J end by 4 bases, with 9 bases between. The CDR3 nucleotides read TGTGCCAGCAGGGTGGATAGCTATGGCTACACCTTC. Its protein product is CASRVDSYGYTF.

This chain links TRBV9 with TRBJ1-6; tentative D call: TRBD1 (5 bases). The CDR3 is 16 amino acids. Germline values: CDR1 SGDLS, CDR2 YYNGEE. V lost 0 bases, J lost 9 bases, and 16 bases lay in between. The CDR3 region is CASSVESGVGLSPLHF. Here the CDR3 DNA reads TGTGCCAGCAGCGTAGAGTCGGGGGTCGGCCTTTCACCCCTCCACTTT.

The V gene is TRBV4-1, the J gene TRBJ1-1; 8 bases map to TRBD1. Trimming cost V 3 bases and J 4 bases; bases outside gene matches: 4. Germline CDR1 is MGHRA and CDR2 is YSYEKL. CDR3 length: 14 residues. CDR3 loop: CASSHFTGGTEAFF. CDR3 nucleotide sequence: TGCGCCAGCAGCCACTTTACAGGGGGCACTGAAGCTTTCTTT.

The rearrangement links TRBV5-6 to TRBJ1-5; 8 nucleotides agree with TRBD1. Trimming at V came to 3 bases and at J to 7 bases, leaving 9 bases not matched to a gene. The CDR3 runs to 15 residues. Germline loops: CDR1 SGHDT, CDR2 YYEEEE. CDR3 protein: CASSSIDRGGQPQHF. Written as DNA, the CDR3 is TGTGCCAGCAGCTCGATCGACAGGGGAGGCCAGCCCCAGCATTTT.

The sample holds one count of this clone. The chain carries TRBV14 and TRBJ2-3; D unresolved. This CDR3 contains 15 residues. The ends were cut back, 1 base at V and 2 bases at J, with 10 bases in the middle. Germline CDR1 reads SGHDN; CDR2 reads FVKESK. The CDR3, as DNA: TGTGCCAGCAGCCAAGGAACCCTGTTCACAGATACGCAGTATTTT. It is translated as CASSQGTLFTDTQYF.

This clone was counted once. J is TRBJ1-5 and V is TRBV25-1; a possible D gene is TRBD1 (6 bases). The CDR3 extends over 18 amino acids. The germline gives CDR1 MGHDK, CDR2 SYGVNS. V lost 1 base and J 4 bases, leaving 20 bases between the germline ends. CDR3 residues: CASSECFPLGGLNQPQHF. CDR3 nucleotides: TGTGCCAGCAGTGAATGTTTCCCCCTGGGGGGCCTTAATCAGCCCCAGCATTTT.

Note on this clone: This sample includes further DNA sequences coding for the same CDR3. The rearrangement links TRBV13 to TRBJ2-7; 7 positions match TRBD2. The junction had 7 bases not matched to a gene; V was cut back by 5 bases and J by 3 bases. CDR1 and CDR2 (germline): PRHDT, FYEKMQ (reference sequence). The CDR3 extends over 14 amino acids. Written as DNA, the CDR3 is TGTGCCAGCAGCCTCCGCGGGAGTCGCTACGAGCAGTACTTC. Translation: CASSLRGSRYEQYF.

This clone has a single count. The chain combines TRBV6-5 with TRBJ1-2; 8 bases align to TRBD1. The CDR3 has 12 residues. CDR1 and CDR2 (germline): MNHEY, SVGAGI. V shed 6 bases, J shed 10 bases, and the junction held 7 bases outside the gene matches. The CDR3 DNA follows: TGTGCCAGCAGCCAGACGGGACAGGACTACACCTTC. Translating gives CASSQTGQDYTF.

This sequence joins TRBV29-1 and TRBJ1-3; 8 bases map to TRBD1. Germline V lookup: CDR1 SQVTM, CDR2 ANQGSEA. The CDR3 covers 19 residues. V gave up 4 bases and J gave up 5 bases; unmatched junction bases: 22. CDR3: CSVGPLIGTGGLNRNTIYF. The CDR3 DNA sequence: TGCAGCGTTGGCCCCCTTATCGGGACAGGAGGGCTAAACCGAAACACCATATATTTT.

The CDR3 reads CASSLSGGWAKNIQYF. CDR3 bases: TGTGCCAGCAGCTTATCTGGAGGGTGGGCCAAAAACATTCAGTACTTC. V and J are TRBV13 and TRBJ2-4; TRBD2 might be the D (6 bases). Germline V gene lookup returns CDR1 PRHDT and CDR2 FYEKMQ (reference sequence). Trimming stripped 2 bases from V and 1 base from J, with 12 bases between. This CDR3 region has 16 residues.

J is TRBJ1-1 and V is TRBV6-5; D may be TRBD1 (6 bases). This CDR3 contains 14 residues. From germline, CDR1 is MNHEY and CDR2 SVGAGI. V lost 11 bases and J lost 1, with 17 bases in between. The CDR3 region has the DNA TGTGCCGGCCGACAGGTCCAAGGGAACACTGAAGCTTTCTTT. Translating it yields CAGRQVQGNTEAFF.

V is TRBV9 and J is TRBJ2-3, with D unresolved. Germline CDR1 reads SGDLS; CDR2 reads YYNGEE. The V gene lost 0 bases and the J gene lost 6 bases, with 14 bases spanning the gap. The CDR3 spans 15 residues. CDR3: CASSVARSRYDTQYF. In DNA form, the CDR3 reads TGTGCCAGCAGCGTAGCTCGGAGCCGCTACGATACGCAGTATTTT.

The chain uses TRBV5-6 and TRBJ1-2; 8 bases are a match to TRBD1. The V gene's germline CDR1 is SGHDT and CDR2 YYEEEE. V was pared by 3 bases and J by 3 bases, with 4 bases of the junction left unmatched. The CDR3 contains 14 residues. CDR3 protein: CASSSTGVDYGYTF. DNA of the CDR3: TGTGCCAGCAGCTCGACAGGGGTTGACTATGGCTACACCTTC.